Each of the 15 T cell receptor beta chains below was sequenced from the same sample in a study of beta chain features in type 1 diabetes. Study findings and constraints: Moderate but significant shortening of TCRB CDR3s was recorded in all four CD4+ subsets from Type 1 diabetes patients.

The study reverse transcribed the entire isolated RNA, so it sequenced expressed TCRB transcripts. Clones were read by immunoSEQ multiplex PCR, and TCRdb kept only the in-frame ones, dropping some. Among tens of thousands of clones, roughly 40% were seen once, and the ten largest hold roughly 1.4%. What these receptors recognize is not known. Sequencing was carried out using Tregs from blood. Receptor source: a man under 40 with type 1 diabetes.

The J gene is TRBJ2-5, the V gene TRBV28; 8 positions match TRBD1. The DNA end is a closer match to TRBJ2-7, so the J assignment may be wrong. This CDR3 has 17 residues. Germline loops: CDR1 MDHEN, CDR2 SYDVKM. As DNA, the CDR3 is TGTGCCAGCAGTTTATACCTAAGGGACAGGCCTTCCTACGAGCAGTACTTC. It codes for CASSLYLRDRPSYEQYF.

V usage is TRBV7-3 and J usage is TRBJ2-3; no definite D call. V lost 4 bases and J lost 2, with 4 bases in between. The CDR3 runs 12 residues. The germline V gene encodes CDR1 SGHTA and CDR2 FQGTGA. The CDR3 bases are TGTGCCAGCAGCTCATCCACAGATACGCAGTATTTT. Translation: CASSSSTDTQYF.

This clone was observed a handful of times. The chain joins TRBV18 to TRBJ1-5; no clear D. Trimming removed 2 bases at V and 1 base at J, with 3 bases between. This CDR3 has 13 residues. Germline-derived CDR1 and CDR2 are KGHSH and LQKENI. Here the CDR3 reads CASSPGSNQPQHF. The CDR3 region has the DNA TGTGCCAGCTCACCAGGCAGCAATCAGCCCCAGCATTTT.

The rearrangement uses TRBV7-3 and TRBJ2-5; tentative D call: TRBD1 (6 bases). The CDR3 totals 13 residues. Germline CDR1 reads SGHTA; CDR2 reads FQGTGA. The V end was cut by 2 bases, the J end by 7 bases, with 11 bases between. The CDR3 bases are TGTGCCAGCAGCTTAGGGGGCCAGGGGACCCAGTACTTC. The encoded protein is CASSLGGQGTQYF.

V is TRBV19 and J is TRBJ1-1; D unresolved. Trimming cost V 6 bases and J 3 bases, with 17 bases left between them. This CDR3 is built from 15 residues. Germline V gives CDR1 LNHDA, CDR2 SQIVND (reference sequence). The DNA of the CDR3 is TGTGCCAGTAGCCCGATGCGGGGTGGGGACACTGAAGCTTTCTTT. Translation gives CASSPMRGGDTEAFF.

The chain recombines TRBV5-1 with TRBJ2-5; 8 bases are a match to TRBD2. CDR1 is SGHRS and CDR2 is YFSETQ in the germline V gene. The CDR3 totals 14 residues. The J segment lost 0 bases and the V segment lost 4 bases, leaving 2 bases of the junction unmatched. This CDR3 reads CASSPSGHQETQYF. The CDR3 DNA sequence: TGCGCCAGCAGCCCTAGCGGGCACCAAGAGACCCAGTACTTC. Combining the CDR3 with reference TRBV5-1 and TRBJ2-5 gives the whole variable domain KAGVTQTPRYLIKTRGQQVTLSCSPISGHRSVSWYQQTPGQGLQFLFEYFSETQRNKGNFPGRFSGRQFSNSRSEMNVSTLELGDSALYLCASSPSGHQETQYFGPGTRLLVL.

This clone showed up just a few times. The chain links TRBV29-1 to TRBJ2-1; D ambiguous. There are 13 residues in the CDR3. The V gene lost 7 bases and the J gene lost 0 bases, with 10 bases spanning the gap. The germline V gene encodes CDR1 SQVTM and CDR2 ANQGSEA. In DNA form, the CDR3 reads TGCAGCGCGCCCGGTTACTCCTACAATGAGCAGTTCTTC. It specifies CSAPGYSYNEQFF.

The sample holds a few counts of this clone. The rearrangement links TRBV2 to TRBJ2-3; the match to TRBD2 covers 9 bases. V lost 4 bases, J lost 6 bases, and 11 bases stayed unmatched. This CDR3 comprises 16 residues. The V gene's germline CDR1 is SNHLY and CDR2 FYNNEI. For the CDR3, the DNA is TGTGCCAGCAGTGCACTTGGGACTAGCTTTACGGATACGCAGTATTTT. It is translated as CASSALGTSFTDTQYF.

A few counts support this clone. The chain is built from TRBV5-4 and TRBJ2-7; 9 nucleotides agree with TRBD2. The length of the CDR3 is 15 residues. Germline V CDR1 and CDR2: SGHNT, YYREEE (reference sequence). V was clipped by 0 bases and J by 3 bases; unmatched bases: 4. DNA for the CDR3: TGTGCCAGCAGCTTGGATAGCGGGAGTATCTACGAGCAGTACTTC. Its translation: CASSLDSGSIYEQYF.

This clone showed up just a few times. The CDR3 coding sequence is TGTGCCAGCAGTACACCGGGACTAGCGGAACACAATGAGCAGTTCTTC. Translating gives CASSTPGLAEHNEQFF. The chain links TRBV9 to TRBJ2-1; TRBD2 matches 11 bases. CDR3 length equals 16 residues. V lost 5 bases and J lost 5; bases outside the gene matches: 9. Per germline, CDR1 SGDLS and CDR2 YYNGEE.

This sequence joins TRBV11-1 and TRBJ2-1; 14 bases fit TRBD2. This CDR3 has 16 residues. Germline CDR1 SGHAT, CDR2 FQDESV (reference sequence). With V trimmed by 5 bases and J by 8 bases, 8 bases remained unmatched. The DNA of the CDR3 is TGTGCCAGCAGCCCGCGACTAGCGGGAGGGAGGGATGAGCAGTTCTTC. Protein product: CASSPRLAGGRDEQFF.

The rearrangement joins TRBV18 to TRBJ2-2; D is perhaps TRBD1 (5 bases). Between the trimmed V and J ends, which lost 3 bases and 8 bases, there was a span of 16 bases. Germline CDR1 is KGHSH and CDR2 is LQKENI. The CDR3 is made up of 15 amino acids. DNA of the CDR3: TGTGCCAGCTCACCCGACAGAACCAGCCCTGGGGAGCTGTTTTTT. As protein: CASSPDRTSPGELFF. Full variable domain (outside the CDR3, taken from reference TRBV18 and TRBJ2-2): NAGVMQNPRHLVRRRGQEARLRCSPMKGHSHVYWYRQLPEEGLKFMVYLQKENIIDESGMPKERFSAEFPKEGPSILRIQQVVRGDSAAYFCASSPDRTSPGELFFGEGSRLTVL.

This clone was picked up one time. V and J are TRBV2 and TRBJ1-2; 7 positions agree with TRBD1. Germline CDR1 reads SNHLY; CDR2 reads FYNNEI. The CDR3 length is 13 residues. After removal of 5 bases from V and 2 bases from J, the junction contained 2 bases not matched to a gene. The CDR3 DNA sequence: TGTGCCAGCAGTCGACAGGGAAACTATGGCTACACCTTC. Residues: CASSRQGNYGYTF. Using reference TRBV2 and TRBJ1-2 for the parts outside the CDR3, the full variable domain is EPEVTQTPSHQVTQMGQEVILRCVPISNHLYFYWYRQILGQKVEFLVSFYNNEISEKSEIFDDQFSVERPDGSNFTLKIRSTKLEDSAMYFCASSRQGNYGYTFGSGTRLTVV.

J is TRBJ1-1 and V is TRBV15, with a weak D call TRBD1 (6 bases). Germline V CDR1 and CDR2: LNHNV, YYDKDF (reference sequence). The CDR3 loop spans 12 amino acids. The V gene lost 0 bases and the J gene lost 9 bases, with 8 bases spanning the gap. The CDR3 nucleotides read TGTGCCACCAGCAGAGATGGGACAAAAGCTTTCTTT. Translating gives CATSRDGTKAFF.

The chain combines TRBV7-2 with TRBJ2-5; 8 bases are shared with TRBD1. Matching the DNA end better, TRBJ2-7 makes the J call doubtful. CDR1 SGHTA and CDR2 FQGNSA come from the germline V gene. This CDR3 has 15 residues. The DNA of the CDR3 is TGTGCCAGCAGCTTAGGGCAGGGGGCATTGGACGAGCAGTACTTC. Translation: CASSLGQGALDEQYF.